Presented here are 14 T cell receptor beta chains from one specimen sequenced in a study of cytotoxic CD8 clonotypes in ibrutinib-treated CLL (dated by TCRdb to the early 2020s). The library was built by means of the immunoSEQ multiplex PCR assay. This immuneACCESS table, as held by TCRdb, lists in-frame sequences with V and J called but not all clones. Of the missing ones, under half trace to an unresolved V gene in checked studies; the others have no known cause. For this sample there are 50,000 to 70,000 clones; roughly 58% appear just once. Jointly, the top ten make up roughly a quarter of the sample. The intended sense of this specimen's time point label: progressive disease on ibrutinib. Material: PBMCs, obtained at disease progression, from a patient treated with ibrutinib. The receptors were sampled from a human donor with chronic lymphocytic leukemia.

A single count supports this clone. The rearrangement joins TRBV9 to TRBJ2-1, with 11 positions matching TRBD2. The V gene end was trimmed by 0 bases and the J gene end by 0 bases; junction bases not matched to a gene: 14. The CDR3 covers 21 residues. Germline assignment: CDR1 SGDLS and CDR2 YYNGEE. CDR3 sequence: CASSVGEKGLAGGRSYNEQFF. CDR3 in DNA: TGTGCCAGCAGCGTAGGAGAAAAAGGGCTAGCGGGAGGACGCTCCTACAATGAGCAGTTCTTC.

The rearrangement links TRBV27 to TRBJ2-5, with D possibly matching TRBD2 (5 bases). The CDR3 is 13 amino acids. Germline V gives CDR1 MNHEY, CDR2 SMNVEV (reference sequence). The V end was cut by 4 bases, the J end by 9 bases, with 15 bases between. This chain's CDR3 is CASSSGPGWAQYF. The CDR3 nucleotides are TGTGCCAGCAGTTCCGGCCCGGGGTGGGCCCAGTACTTC.

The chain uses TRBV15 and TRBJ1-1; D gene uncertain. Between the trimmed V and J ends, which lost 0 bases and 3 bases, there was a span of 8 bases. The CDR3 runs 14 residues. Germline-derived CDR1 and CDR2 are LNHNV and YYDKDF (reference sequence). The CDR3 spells CATSRDLMDTEAFF. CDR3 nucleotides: TGTGCCACCAGCAGAGATTTAATGGACACTGAAGCTTTCTTT. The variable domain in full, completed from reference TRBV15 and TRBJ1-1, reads DAMVIQNPRYQVTQFGKPVTLSCSQTLNHNVMYWYQQKSSQAPKLLFHYYDKDFNNEADTPDNFQSRRPNTSFCFLDIRSPGLGDTAMYLCATSRDLMDTEAFFGQGTRLTVV.

CDR3 in DNA: TGTGCCAGCAGTTACAGATTTAGCTCCTACGAGCAGTACTTC. Translation gives CASSYRFSSYEQYF. This chain joins TRBV6-5 and TRBJ2-7, with D uncertain. CDR1 and CDR2 (germline): MNHEY, SVGAGI. V dropped 2 bases and J dropped 0 bases, with 8 bases sitting between them. The CDR3 spans 14 residues.

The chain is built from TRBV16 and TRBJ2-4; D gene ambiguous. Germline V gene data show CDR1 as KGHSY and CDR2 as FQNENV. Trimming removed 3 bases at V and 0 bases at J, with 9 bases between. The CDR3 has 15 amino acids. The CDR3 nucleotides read TGTGCCAGCAGCCAGTTGCTGAAAGCCAAAAACATTCAGTACTTC. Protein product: CASSQLLKAKNIQYF. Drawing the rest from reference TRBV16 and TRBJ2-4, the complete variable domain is GEEVAQTPKHLVRGEGQKAKLYCAPIKGHSYVFWYQQVLKNEFKFLISFQNENVFDETGMPKERFSAKCLPNSPCSLEIQATKLEDSAVYFCASSQLLKAKNIQYFGAGTRLSVL.

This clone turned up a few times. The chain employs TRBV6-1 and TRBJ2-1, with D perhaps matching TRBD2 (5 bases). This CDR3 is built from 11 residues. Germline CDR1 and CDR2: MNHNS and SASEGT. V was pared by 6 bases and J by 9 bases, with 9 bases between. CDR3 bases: TGTGCCAGCAGGTCGGGATTTGAGCAGTTCTTC. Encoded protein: CASRSGFEQFF.

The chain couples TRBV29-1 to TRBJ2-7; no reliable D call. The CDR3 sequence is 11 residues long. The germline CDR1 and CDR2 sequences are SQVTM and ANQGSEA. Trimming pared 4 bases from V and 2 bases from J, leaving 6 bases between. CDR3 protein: CSVVVAYEQYF. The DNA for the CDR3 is TGCAGCGTTGTAGTTGCCTACGAGCAGTACTTC.

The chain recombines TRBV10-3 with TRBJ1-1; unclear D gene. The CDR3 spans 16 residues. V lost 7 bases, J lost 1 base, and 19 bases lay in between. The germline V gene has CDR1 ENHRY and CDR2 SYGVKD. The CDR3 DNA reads TGTGCCATCATCGACACAATCAGATCAGGGAACACTGAAGCTTTCTTT. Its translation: CAIIDTIRSGNTEAFF.

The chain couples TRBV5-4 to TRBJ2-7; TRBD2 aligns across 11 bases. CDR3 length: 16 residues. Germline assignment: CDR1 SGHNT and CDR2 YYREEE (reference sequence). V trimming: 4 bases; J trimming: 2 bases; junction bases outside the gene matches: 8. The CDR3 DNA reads TGTGCCAGCAGCGCTGAGCTGGGACTAGCGGCCTACGAGCAGTACTTC. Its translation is CASSAELGLAAYEQYF.

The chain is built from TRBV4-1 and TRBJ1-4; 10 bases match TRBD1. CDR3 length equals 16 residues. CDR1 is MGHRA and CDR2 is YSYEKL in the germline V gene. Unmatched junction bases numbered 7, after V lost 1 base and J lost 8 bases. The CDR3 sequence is CASSQGRDRGYEKLFF. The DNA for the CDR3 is TGCGCCAGCAGCCAAGGCCGGGACAGGGGATACGAAAAACTGTTTTTT.

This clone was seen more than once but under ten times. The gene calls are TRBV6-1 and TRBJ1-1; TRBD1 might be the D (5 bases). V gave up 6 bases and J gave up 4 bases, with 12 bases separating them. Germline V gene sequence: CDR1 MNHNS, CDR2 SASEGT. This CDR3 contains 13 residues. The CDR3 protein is CASSLRGFTEAFF. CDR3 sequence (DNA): TGTGCCAGCAGCCTCCGGGGCTTCACTGAAGCTTTCTTT.

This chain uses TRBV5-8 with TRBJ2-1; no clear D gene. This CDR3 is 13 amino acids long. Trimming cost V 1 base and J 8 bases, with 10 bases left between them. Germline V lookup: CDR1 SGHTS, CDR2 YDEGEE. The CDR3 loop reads CASSLYSTDEQFF. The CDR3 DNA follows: TGTGCCAGCAGCTTGTATAGTACGGATGAGCAGTTCTTC. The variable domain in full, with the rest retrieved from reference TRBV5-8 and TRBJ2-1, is EAGVTQSPTHLIKTRGQQATLRCSPISGHTSVYWYQQALGLGLQFLLWYDEGEERNRGNFPPRFSGRQFPNYSSELNVNALELEDSALYLCASSLYSTDEQFFGPGTRLTVL.

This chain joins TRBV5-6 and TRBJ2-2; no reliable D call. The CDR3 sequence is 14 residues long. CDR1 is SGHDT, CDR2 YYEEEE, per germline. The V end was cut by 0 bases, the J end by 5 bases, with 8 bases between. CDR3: CASSLAVITGELFF. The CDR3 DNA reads TGTGCCAGCAGCTTGGCTGTTATAACCGGGGAGCTGTTTTTT.

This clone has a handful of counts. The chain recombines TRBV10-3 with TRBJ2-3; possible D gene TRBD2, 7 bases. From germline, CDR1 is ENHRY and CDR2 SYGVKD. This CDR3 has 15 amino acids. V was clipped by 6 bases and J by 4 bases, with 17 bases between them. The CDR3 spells CAISEQGGYADTQYF. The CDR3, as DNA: TGTGCCATCAGCGAACAGGGAGGGTACGCAGATACGCAGTATTTT.